The T cell receptor (beta chain) under discussion was sequenced for a study of blood T cells in healthy people across ages. A sample-barcoded 5' primer and a J-beta primer mix were used in a second PCR of about 6 to 12 cycles. Each cDNA molecule, via a template-switch adaptor with 12 random nucleotides, was tagged. A single record per CDR3 protein comes from TCRdb applying MiXCR to the 5' RACE reads. Of 1,300,000 or so distinct CDR3 sequences listed, 55% to 75% are singletons. CDR1 SQVTM and CDR2 ANQGSEA come from the germline V gene. The CDR3 loop spans 11 amino acids. V lost 4 bases and J 11 bases, leaving 14 bases between the germline ends. Donation came from healthy Caucasian individuals in Russia who were aged about 6 to 95.

Material: blood. The rearrangement links TRBV29-1 to TRBJ2-5; D gene ambiguous. The receptor comes from a man aged 18 to 30 in good health. CDR3 amino acids: CSVVTYNVQYF. CDR3 nucleotide sequence: TGCAGCGTTGTCACCTACAATGTGCAGTACTTC.